The 16 T cell receptor beta chains in this list originate from one sample, sequenced in a study of blood T cell repertoires in COVID-19. Produced via immunoSEQ multiplex PCR; TCRdb's table is partial and in-frame only. The sample contains more than 85,000 clones, about 88% of which appear only once. Source material: peripheral blood. Source of these receptors: an elderly woman with acute or convalescent COVID-19.

The chain combines TRBV21-1 with TRBJ2-1; TRBD1 reflects the table's D call only, with no check against the DNA. TRBV21-1 is designated a pseudogene. CDR3 length: 15 residues. The CDR3 loop reads CASSTGWSSYNEQFF. DNA of the CDR3: TGTGCCAGCAGCACAGGGTGGAGCTCCTACAATGAGCAGTTCTTC.

The V and J genes are TRBV15 and TRBJ2-7; no clear D gene. Germline V gives CDR1 LNHNV, CDR2 YYDKDF (reference sequence). The CDR3 is made up of 13 amino acids. The V gene lost 6 bases and the J gene lost 0 bases, with 9 bases spanning the gap. DNA for the CDR3: TGTGCCACCAGTCGAGAGGACTCCTACGAGCAGTACTTC. Translating it yields CATSREDSYEQYF.

V and J are TRBV9 and TRBJ2-2; the D gene is possibly TRBD1 (6 bases). Trimming took off 4 bases at V and 5 bases at J, with 9 bases between the two ends. The CDR3 runs to 13 residues. CDR1 and CDR2 from the germline V gene are SGDLS and YYNGEE. As DNA, the CDR3 is TGTGCCAGCAGCTCAGGGGTAACCGGGGAGCTGTTTTTT. This sequence encodes CASSSGVTGELFF.

V is TRBV5-1 and J is TRBJ2-1; 8 bases line up with TRBD2. V gave up 4 bases and J gave up 1 base; unmatched junction bases: 7. The CDR3 covers 16 residues. CDR1 and CDR2 from the germline V gene are SGHRS and YFSETQ. The CDR3 DNA sequence: TGCGCCAGCAGCCAAATAGCGGGGACATCCTACAATGAGCAGTTCTTC. Translated: CASSQIAGTSYNEQFF. Filled out from reference TRBV5-1 and TRBJ2-1, the complete variable domain reads KAGVTQTPRYLIKTRGQQVTLSCSPISGHRSVSWYQQTPGQGLQFLFEYFSETQRNKGNFPGRFSGRQFSNSRSEMNVSTLELGDSALYLCASSQIAGTSYNEQFFGPGTRLTVL.

The J gene is TRBJ2-3, the V gene TRBV5-4; perhaps TRBD1 as D (5 bases). From germline, CDR1 is SGHNT and CDR2 YYREEE (reference sequence). Trimming removed 5 bases at V and 0 bases at J, with 19 bases between. The CDR3 sequence is 17 residues long. In DNA, the CDR3 is TGTGCCAGCAGTAATCGGAATCGACAGTATAGCACAGATACGCAGTATTTT. Translating gives CASSNRNRQYSTDTQYF.

This chain uses TRBV3-1 (or the pseudogene TRBV3-2) with TRBJ2-5; D is perhaps TRBD1 (6 bases). V lost 4 bases and J lost 3, with 12 bases in between. Germline V gene lookup returns CDR1 LGHDT and CDR2 YNNKEL (reference sequence). The CDR3 spans 14 residues. The CDR3 nucleotides are TGTGCCAGCAGCCGAGGGGGAGCCGAAGAGACCCAGTACTTC. Translation gives CASSRGGAEETQYF.

The chain uses TRBV7-3 and TRBJ2-1; TRBD1 matches at 10 bases. Germline lookup yields CDR1 SGHTA and CDR2 FQGTGA. The V and J ends lost 5 bases and 5 bases, in that order; junction bases with no gene match: 6. This CDR3 spans 15 amino acids. The CDR3 region is CASSPRQGADNEQFF. The CDR3 bases are TGTGCCAGCAGCCCCAGACAGGGGGCGGACAATGAGCAGTTCTTC. Variable domain in full (rest from reference TRBV7-3 and TRBJ2-1): GAGVSQTPSNKVTEKGKYVELRCDPISGHTALYWYRQSLGQGPEFLIYFQGTGAADDSGLPNDRFFAVRPEGSVSTLKIQRTERGDSAVYLCASSPRQGADNEQFFGPGTRLTVL.

V and J are TRBV7-9 and TRBJ1-3, with D possibly being TRBD1 (5 bases). The CDR3 is made up of 14 amino acids. From germline, CDR1 is SEHNR and CDR2 FQNEAQ (reference sequence). V lost 5 bases, J lost 8 bases, and 16 bases lay in between. DNA for the CDR3: TGTGCCAGCAGCCGTAGACAGTTGCTGGACACCATATATTTT. Translating it yields CASSRRQLLDTIYF.

V and J are TRBV6-5 and TRBJ1-6, with 8 nucleotides matching TRBD1. This CDR3 has 14 amino acids. V dropped 5 bases and J dropped 8; count of bases not matched to a gene: 5. CDR1 MNHEY and CDR2 SVGAGI come from the germline V gene. Here the CDR3 reads CASSQDRADSPLHF. CDR3 DNA sequence: TGTGCCAGCAGTCAGGACAGGGCGGATTCACCCCTCCACTTT.

In DNA, the CDR3 is TGTGCCATCACCGAGGGGGTTTCCACAGATACGCAGTATTTT. As protein: CAITEGVSTDTQYF. J is TRBJ2-3 and V is TRBV10-3; D is perhaps TRBD1 (6 bases). CDR3 size: 14 residues. Germline assignment: CDR1 ENHRY and CDR2 SYGVKD. The V and J ends lost 7 bases and 2 bases respectively, with 13 bases between them.

The genes are TRBV27 and TRBJ1-5; 10 bases agree with TRBD1. After removal of 6 bases from V and 5 bases from J, the junction contained 4 bases not matched to a gene. CDR1 is MNHEY, CDR2 SMNVEV, per germline (reference sequence). This CDR3 spans 14 amino acids. The CDR3 loop reads CASRPGQGYQPQHF. The CDR3 nucleotides are TGTGCCAGCAGACCGGGACAGGGGTATCAGCCCCAGCATTTT.

The chain joins TRBV1 to TRBJ1-6; TRBD1 is the table's D call and was not checked against the DNA. TRBV1 is designated a pseudogene. There are 17 residues in the CDR3. The CDR3 protein is CTSSPQLGRDRVIPLHF. In nucleotides, the CDR3 is TGCACCAGCAGCCCGCAATTAGGCCGGGACAGGGTCATACCCCTCCACTTT.

The chain combines TRBV7-3 with TRBJ1-6; 7 nucleotides line up with TRBD1. This CDR3 is built from 14 residues. Germline assignment: CDR1 SGHTA and CDR2 FQGTGA. The V and J ends lost 5 bases and 7 bases, in that order; junction bases with no gene match: 5. This chain's CDR3 is CASSRGQENSPLHF. In DNA form, the CDR3 reads TGTGCCAGCAGCCGAGGACAGGAAAATTCACCCCTCCACTTT.

This clone was picked up one time. This chain connects TRBV6-5 to TRBJ2-2, with D unclear. CDR3 length equals 11 residues. Germline-derived CDR1 and CDR2 are MNHEY and SVGAGI. Trimming removed 8 bases at V and 4 bases at J, with 5 bases between. The CDR3 spells CASGATGELFF. CDR3 coding DNA: TGTGCCAGCGGAGCCACCGGGGAGCTGTTTTTT.

V and J are TRBV3-1 (or the pseudogene TRBV3-2) and TRBJ2-7, with D possibly matching TRBD1 (6 bases). This CDR3 comprises 15 residues. Per germline, CDR1 LGHDT and CDR2 YNNKEL (reference sequence). V was cut by 1 base and J by 2 bases, with 12 bases left in between. The CDR3 nucleotides read TGTGCCAGCAGCCAAGCCGGGACACTCGCCTACGAGCAGTACTTC. It is translated as CASSQAGTLAYEQYF.

The chain employs TRBV19 and TRBJ1-3; perhaps TRBD1 as D (5 bases). CDR3 size: 14 residues. The germline V and J ends were trimmed by 9 bases and 0 bases, with 12 bases remaining between them. From germline, CDR1 is LNHDA and CDR2 SQIVND (reference sequence). The CDR3: CASGGRGSGNTIYF. In DNA, the CDR3 is TGTGCCAGCGGAGGGAGGGGCTCTGGAAACACCATATATTTT.